This record concerns one T cell receptor beta chain sequence. Its antigen remains undetermined. No qualities accompany the bases; no much larger clone lies one base away. From each donor, a single peripheral blood sample of approximately 110 mL on average was drawn into heparinised tubes. A BD FACSAria II was used to sort naive, central memory, regulatory and stem cell-like memory CD4+ T cells with a panel that included CD45RO, CCR7, CD25, CD127, CD95 and CD27. All sorted populations exceeded 95% purity. PBMCs were separated immediately by Lymphoprep density gradient centrifugation and were stained directly, without being cultured. So that batch effects would be minimized, each experiment stained and sorted samples in pairs, pairing one healthy donor with one patient. The record originates from a study of beta chain features in type 1 diabetes listed by TCRdb under 2018. Turning to the overall study: Mean age, gender distribution, total cell number and subset yield were not different between patients and healthy donors. The study compared TCRB repertoires of sorted circulating CD4+ T cell subsets between recently diagnosed type 1 diabetes patients and matched healthy donors. A total of roughly 100 million sorted cells were examined across all samples, and RNA yield correlated strongly with the number of cells per subset. Regulatory and stem cell-like memory subsets were isolated from only 8 patients and roughly 8 healthy donors, whereas naive and central memory subsets came from all 28 donors. Broad study findings and their caveats: At VDJ recombination sites, patients with type 1 diabetes made fewer insertions and deleted more nucleotides, a pattern implying thymic rearrangement abnormalities. The naive, central memory and regulatory TCRB repertoires appeared to resemble one another more closely among patients than among healthy donors. PCR might favor shorter templates, but patient and control samples were amplified and corrected together, so any skew would affect both groups equally. Because cDNA was sequenced instead of genomic DNA, highly expressing activated cells could be over-represented, though the groups showed no difference in activation or CD3 levels. In all four CD4+ subsets, TCRB CDR3 length was moderately but significantly shorter in type 1 diabetes patients. HLA sub-analyses involved small numbers of individuals, so any influence of HLA type on TCRB rearrangement remained unresolved.

Including cysteine and phenylalanine, the CDR3 has 12 amino acids. Of the read, only the CDR3 DNA is kept; its 36 bases are in frame from base 1. The germline V gene (reference sequence) gives CDR1 as LNHDA and CDR2 as SQIVND. Trimming at the junction amounts to 8 bases on V and 2 bases on J, and the germline ends lie 9 bases apart. The entire isolated RNA was reverse transcribed using the High Capacity cDNA Reverse Transcription Kit, and thus expressed TCRB transcripts were sequenced. Deep immunoSEQ sequencing was performed on naive, central memory and regulatory T cell samples, with an average of approximately 4 million total reads per sample. Sorted cells were lysed in RLT buffer, and RNA was extracted using DNase-treated RNeasy Micro or Mini kits according to cell number. To prevent cross-contamination, each cell subset was processed individually, whereas patient and healthy donor samples were processed jointly. Using the immunoSEQ multiplex PCR, TCRB sequences were amplified from cDNA into 87-bp fragments spanning the CDR3 region. Amplicons were sequenced on the Illumina HiSeq platform. In the source study's methods: PCR bias was computationally corrected using synthetic template baselines, reads within Hamming distance 2 were collapsed, and singletons that could not be merged were discarded. By aligning reads against IMGT, V, D and J genes, CDR3 length, and insertions or deletions at six rearrangement sites were assigned. Within each subset, clonotype counts were normalized to sorted cell number, after which true diversity and Gini coefficients were computed with the tcR R package. The overlap coefficient, calculated on TCRB nucleotide sequences, was used to quantify repertoire sharing. The immuneACCESS repertoire file appears here via TCRdb, limited to in-frame rearrangements. These files lack a portion of the clones; in checked studies, under half of the deficit traces to unresolved V genes, and the cause of the others is not known. Clone size and V and J calls were adopted from that table, with D and trimming inferred from the DNA. The sample contains hundreds of thousands of clones, approximately 9.7% of them found a single time. The ten largest clones represent 0.95% to 1.1% of the sample.

The chain uses TRBV19 and TRBJ1-2; no confident D gene assignment can be made. Sequencing was performed on central memory CD4+ T cells from blood. The clonotype was recovered from a man aged 25-45 years with type 1 diabetes. The CDR3 reads as follows: CASPTENYGYTF. The DNA sequence follows: TGTGCCAGTCCTACAGAGAACTATGGCTACACCTTC.